The 9 T cell receptor beta chains below come from one sample, sequenced in a study of shared clonotypes between healthy human individuals. The method was immunoSEQ multiplex PCR; TCRdb's version includes in-frame clones alone and lacks a portion of them. Among fewer than 2.5 million clones, approximately 93% were seen once, and the ten largest hold 0.35% to 0.45%. The sample taken for sequencing was naive CD4+ T cells from PBMCs. Subset specified: CD45RA+ positively selected. The receptors were sampled from a young man in good health. Some clones in this sample may be carry-over from other donors' samples.

The chain couples TRBV5-1 to TRBJ2-1; 7 positions match TRBD1. Per the germline V gene, CDR1 is SGHRS and CDR2 is YFSETQ. The CDR3 covers 15 residues. The V and J ends lost 3 bases and 4 bases, in that order; junction bases with no gene match: 7. The CDR3 is CASSWEGTAYNEQFF. Written as DNA, the CDR3 is TGCGCCAGCAGCTGGGAAGGGACAGCTTACAATGAGCAGTTCTTC.

CDR3 nucleotide sequence: TGTGCCACCGAGGACAGGGGGCATGACGAGCAGTACTTC. This sequence encodes CATEDRGHDEQYF. The genes are TRBV15 and TRBJ2-7, with 11 bases fitting TRBD1. Germline V gene sequence: CDR1 LNHNV, CDR2 YYDKDF (reference sequence). J was trimmed by 5 bases and V by 8 bases; bases with no gene match: 5. This CDR3 spans 13 amino acids. The full variable domain, its missing parts supplied by reference TRBV15 and TRBJ2-7, is DAMVIQNPRYQVTQFGKPVTLSCSQTLNHNVMYWYQQKSSQAPKLLFHYYDKDFNNEADTPDNFQSRRPNTSFCFLDIRSPGLGDTAMYLCATEDRGHDEQYFGPGTRLTVT.

The chain has TRBV6-1 and TRBJ1-1; no clear D. The CDR3 runs to 14 residues. The germline gives CDR1 MNHNS, CDR2 SASEGT. Between the trimmed V and J ends, which lost 6 bases and 7 bases, there was a span of 18 bases. The CDR3 DNA reads as TGTGCCAGCAGCTCCATGGACTCCTCGGTTGAAGCTTTCTTT. Encoded protein: CASSSMDSSVEAFF.

In nucleotides, the CDR3 is TGCGCCAGCAGCTTGGCGCTAGCGGGAGGGAGCTCCTACGAGCAGTACTTC. Its protein product is CASSLALAGGSSYEQYF. The chain combines TRBV5-1 with TRBJ2-7; 12 bases map to TRBD2. The CDR3 spans 17 residues. Per germline, CDR1 SGHRS and CDR2 YFSETQ. The V gene end was trimmed by 0 bases and the J gene end by 0 bases; junction bases not matched to a gene: 4.

The chain employs TRBV5-1 and TRBJ1-2, with D perhaps TRBD1 (6 bases). This CDR3 is built from 14 residues. Between the trimmed V and J ends, which lost 2 bases and 4 bases, there was a span of 12 bases. Germline V lookup: CDR1 SGHRS, CDR2 YFSETQ. For the CDR3, the DNA is TGCGCCAGCAGCTTCGGCAGGGGAACCTATGGCTACACCTTC. It encodes CASSFGRGTYGYTF. The complete variable domain, with remaining parts taken from reference TRBV5-1 and TRBJ1-2, reads KAGVTQTPRYLIKTRGQQVTLSCSPISGHRSVSWYQQTPGQGLQFLFEYFSETQRNKGNFPGRFSGRQFSNSRSEMNVSTLELGDSALYLCASSFGRGTYGYTFGSGTRLTVV.

For this clone: Other nucleotide sequences in the sample specify the same CDR3. The gene calls are TRBV5-1 and TRBJ2-6; either TRBD1 or TRBD2 may supply D (5 bases each). Germline lookup yields CDR1 SGHRS and CDR2 YFSETQ. V lost 3 bases and J 0 bases, leaving 10 bases between the germline ends. The CDR3 covers 16 residues. The CDR3 DNA follows: TGCGCCAGCAGCTCGGGACCCAGCTCTGGGGCCAACGTCCTGACTTTC. Protein sequence: CASSSGPSSGANVLTF.

V gene TRBV11-2 combines with J gene TRBJ1-4; no firm D call. The CDR3 extends over 13 amino acids. Trimming stripped 3 bases from V and 7 bases from J, with 9 bases between. From germline, CDR1 is SGHAT and CDR2 FQNNGV. For the CDR3, the DNA is TGTGCCAGCAGCTTGAGTACTGTTGAAAAACTGTTTTTT. The encoded protein is CASSLSTVEKLFF. Variable domain in full (rest from reference TRBV11-2 and TRBJ1-4): EAGVAQSPRYKIIEKRQSVAFWCNPISGHATLYWYQQILGQGPKLLIQFQNNGVVDDSQLPKDRFSAERLKGVDSTLKIQPAKLEDSAVYLCASSLSTVEKLFFGSGTQLSVL.

The chain is built from TRBV18 and TRBJ2-4; D may be TRBD1 (6 bases). V lost 6 bases and J lost 6, with 12 bases in between. The CDR3 runs to 13 residues. The V gene's germline CDR1 is KGHSH and CDR2 LQKENI. The CDR3 sequence is CASSLDRRNIQYF. Written as DNA, the CDR3 is TGTGCCAGCTCCTTGGACAGACGAAACATTCAGTACTTC.

The chain links TRBV6-1 to TRBJ1-5; D is possibly TRBD1 (5 bases). The CDR3 totals 15 residues. V was pared by 4 bases and J by 3 bases, with 13 bases between. Germline V gene data show CDR1 as MNHNS and CDR2 as SASEGT. The CDR3, as DNA: TGTGCCAGCAGTGCCCTTGAGGGGAACAATCAGCCCCAGCATTTT. Its protein product is CASSALEGNNQPQHF.